These 32 T cell receptor beta chains were sequenced from one sample in a study of T-cell reconstitution after alpha-beta-depleted transplantation in children. Molecular barcoding with unique molecular identifiers was used for the TCRbeta library. TCRdb used MiXCR to reprocess the PCR reads, holding one entry per CDR3 protein. Of 400,000 to 550,000 distinct CDR3 sequences detected, more than 9% appear once; the ten largest clones hold 2% to 2.5%. This sample comprised PBMCs, obtained before TCRalphabeta/CD19-depleted stem cell transplant. The receptors were sampled from a child aged 2-15 years with inherited bone marrow failure, due to receive a stem cell transplant.

This clonotype came up many times. The rearrangement links TRBV29-1 to TRBJ2-4, with no clear D. This CDR3 has 14 amino acids. The germline V gene encodes CDR1 SQVTM and CDR2 ANQGSEA. V was pared by 3 bases and J by 3 bases, with 12 bases between. CDR3 in amino acids: CSVEDWGNKNIQYF. CDR3 in DNA: TGCAGCGTTGAGGATTGGGGAAACAAAAACATTCAGTACTTC.

This clonotype was observed a few times. The chain employs TRBV30 and TRBJ1-1, with D unclear. The CDR3 covers 12 residues. Germline V CDR1 and CDR2: GTSNPN, SVGIG (reference sequence). Trimming stripped 0 bases from V and 3 bases from J, with 5 bases between. CDR3 coding DNA: TGTGCCTGGAGTGTTGGGGACACTGAAGCTTTCTTT. It translates to CAWSVGDTEAFF.

There are many counts of this clonotype. CDR3 DNA sequence: TGCAGTGCTAGATTAGTTCTCCGGGACAGGGGTGACACTGAAGCTTTCTTT. Translated, it gives CSARLVLRDRGDTEAFF. The J gene is TRBJ1-1, the V gene TRBV20-1; 10 bases match TRBD1. Germline CDR1 is DFQATT and CDR2 is SNEGSKA (reference sequence). The J segment lost 3 bases and the V segment lost 2 bases, leaving 12 bases of the junction unmatched. The CDR3 consists of 17 residues.

This clonotype has just a few counts. The chain carries TRBV20-1 and TRBJ2-1; D tentatively fits TRBD1 or TRBD2 (5 bases each). This CDR3 is 15 amino acids long. The V end was cut by 5 bases, the J end by 8 bases, with 22 bases between. The germline CDR1 and CDR2 sequences are DFQATT and SNEGSKA (reference sequence). For the CDR3, the DNA is TGCAGTGCTCCGGGGACGGTTTCTTTGGTCCATGAGCAGTTCTTC. Translation: CSAPGTVSLVHEQFF.

This clonotype was recorded many times. The rearrangement joins TRBV3-1 to TRBJ1-5; 7 positions match TRBD1. V shed 1 base and J 0 bases; nucleotides not matched to a gene: 9. CDR1 is LGHDT and CDR2 is YNNKEL in the germline V gene (reference sequence). The CDR3 is 18 residues long. The CDR3 coding sequence is TGTGCCAGCAGCCAAGGAGACAGGGTAGGATATAGCAATCAGCCCCAGCATTTT. This gives the protein CASSQGDRVGYSNQPQHF. Using reference TRBV3-1 and TRBJ1-5 for the parts outside the CDR3, the full variable domain is DTAVSQTPKYLVTQMGNDKSIKCEQNLGHDTMYWYKQDSKKFLKIMFSYNNKELIINETVPNRFSPKSPDKAHLNLHINSLELGDSAVYFCASSQGDRVGYSNQPQHFGDGTRLSIL.

CDR3 region: CATRGPGTREQYF. CDR3 DNA sequence: TGTGCCACCCGGGGCCCAGGCACGAGGGAGCAGTACTTC. The chain carries TRBV19 and TRBJ2-7; D is tentatively TRBD1 or TRBD2 (5 bases each). The CDR3 has 13 residues. Germline CDR1 and CDR2: LNHDA and SQIVND (reference sequence). Trimming took 10 bases from V and 7 from J, leaving 20 bases between them.

This chain connects TRBV27 to TRBJ2-1; D possibly uses TRBD1 or TRBD2 (5 bases each). CDR3 size: 12 residues. Germline V lookup: CDR1 MNHEY, CDR2 SMNVEV (reference sequence). V dropped 3 bases and J dropped 8 bases, with 8 bases sitting between them. The CDR3 loop is CASSFLGDEQFF. In DNA form, the CDR3 reads TGTGCCAGCAGTTTTTTGGGGGATGAGCAGTTCTTC.

V usage is TRBV20-1 and J usage is TRBJ2-4, with 12 bases identical to TRBD2. With 5 bases clipped from V and 0 bases from J, the junction kept 8 bases outside the gene matches. The germline V gene encodes CDR1 DFQATT and CDR2 SNEGSKA (reference sequence). The CDR3 consists of 17 residues. The CDR3 protein is CSARSGLAGIAKNIQYF. CDR3 nucleotide sequence: TGCAGTGCTCGATCAGGACTAGCGGGGATAGCCAAAAACATTCAGTACTTC.

Many counts were recorded for this clonotype. This chain joins TRBV19 and TRBJ2-3, with D perhaps matching TRBD2 (6 bases). V was cut by 5 bases and J by 11 bases, with 23 bases left in between. The germline gives CDR1 LNHDA, CDR2 SQIVND (reference sequence). The CDR3 loop spans 15 amino acids. CDR3 residues: CASSFPGTGPGEQYF. Written as DNA, the CDR3 is TGTGCCAGTAGTTTTCCCGGGACTGGCCCCGGCGAGCAGTATTTT.

In this sample, this clonotype turned up many times. The CDR3 reads CAISLTGLAETTSSTDTQYF. The CDR3 DNA reads as TGTGCCATCAGTTTAACGGGACTAGCGGAGACTACCTCTAGCACAGATACGCAGTATTTT. The chain links TRBV10-3 to TRBJ2-3, with TRBD2 identical over 11 bases. Trimming at V came to 5 bases and at J to 0 bases, leaving 16 bases not matched to a gene. The CDR3 has 20 amino acids. Germline CDR1 is ENHRY and CDR2 is SYGVKD.

This clonotype was picked up a small number of times. The rearrangement links TRBV4-3 to TRBJ1-4; D perhaps matches TRBD1 (6 bases). This CDR3 spans 15 amino acids. The V and J ends lost 0 bases and 7 bases respectively, with 12 bases between them. The germline V gene encodes CDR1 LGHNA and CDR2 YSLEER. The CDR3 DNA reads TGCGCCAGCAGCCAAGAGGGGGGCGCCCGTGAAAAACTGTTTTTT. Its protein is CASSQEGGAREKLFF.

This clonotype was detected ten times or more. The chain recombines TRBV12-3 or TRBV12-4 with TRBJ2-3, with TRBD2 matching over 13 bases. The CDR3 runs to 16 residues. Trimming took 5 bases from V and 6 from J; bases not matched to a gene: 8. The DNA for the CDR3 is TGTGCCAGCAGTCTCGGACTAGCGGGAGTTGGTGATACGCAGTATTTT. It specifies CASSLGLAGVGDTQYF.

This clonotype was picked up many times. The chain recombines TRBV6-2 or TRBV6-3 with TRBJ2-7, with unresolved D. CDR1 is MNHEY, CDR2 SVGEGT, per germline. The CDR3 spans 14 residues. The V gene lost 5 bases and the J gene lost 0 bases, with 11 bases spanning the gap. CDR3 nucleotides: TGTGCCAGCAGTCACCTAACGGGCTCCTACGAGCAGTACTTC. Protein product: CASSHLTGSYEQYF.

The sample holds many counts of this clonotype. This chain uses TRBV12-3 or TRBV12-4 with TRBJ2-5; perhaps TRBD1 as D (6 bases). The germline V and J ends were trimmed by 1 base and 0 bases, with 12 bases remaining between them. This CDR3 region has 16 residues. The CDR3 nucleotides are TGTGCCAGCAGTTTAGTCCACAGGGAGTACCAAGAGACCCAGTACTTC. Its protein is CASSLVHREYQETQYF.

This clonotype was detected ten times or more. The chain couples TRBV4-3 to TRBJ1-2, with D perhaps TRBD1 (5 bases). The germline V and J ends were trimmed by 0 bases and 4 bases, with 18 bases remaining between them. The CDR3 has 17 amino acids. The germline gives CDR1 LGHNA, CDR2 YSLEER. The CDR3 DNA reads as TGCGCCAGCAGCCAAGAAAGACAGTACCCCTGGTCCTATGGCTACACCTTC. Encoded protein: CASSQERQYPWSYGYTF.

There are many counts of this clonotype. This sequence joins TRBV20-1 and TRBJ2-7; 14 bases align to TRBD2. The CDR3 spans 14 residues. J lost 1 base, V lost 6 bases, and 2 bases had no gene match. The germline V gene encodes CDR1 DFQATT and CDR2 SNEGSKA (reference sequence). This chain's CDR3 is CSAGTSGSSYEQYF. CDR3 nucleotide sequence: TGCAGTGCCGGGACTAGCGGGAGTTCCTACGAGCAGTACTTC.

This clonotype showed up many times. V usage is TRBV27 and J usage is TRBJ2-2; TRBD1 matches at 9 bases. J gave up 7 bases and V 5 bases, and 8 bases lay outside the gene matches. Germline loops: CDR1 MNHEY, CDR2 SMNVEV (reference sequence). The CDR3 is 15 amino acids. The CDR3 nucleotides are TGTGCCAGCAGTCAACACAGGGGGCCGGACGGGGAGCTGTTTTTT. This sequence encodes CASSQHRGPDGELFF.

This rearrangement joins TRBV29-1 to TRBJ2-3; D unclear. Between the trimmed V and J ends, which lost 6 bases and 2 bases, there was a span of 12 bases. This CDR3 is built from 13 residues. Germline assignment: CDR1 SQVTM and CDR2 ANQGSEA. In nucleotides, the CDR3 is TGCAGCGTGAGACCCTACTCCACAGATACGCAGTATTTT. Protein: CSVRPYSTDTQYF.

For the CDR3, the DNA is TGCGCCAGCCAAAAAACGCTTATTTCGGATGAAGCTTTCTTT. It translates to CASQKTLISDEAFF. V usage is TRBV4-3 and J usage is TRBJ1-1; D gene ambiguous. The V gene's germline CDR1 is LGHNA and CDR2 YSLEER. This CDR3 region has 14 residues. V dropped 8 bases and J dropped 7 bases, with 20 bases sitting between them.

A few counts support this clonotype. This chain uses TRBV12-3 or TRBV12-4 with TRBJ2-2, with TRBD2 matching over 7 bases. The CDR3 extends over 14 amino acids. V was pared by 7 bases and J by 4 bases, with 6 bases of the junction left unmatched. CDR3 in DNA: TGTGCCAGCACAGGAGCGGGACCCACCGGGGAGCTGTTTTTT. This sequence encodes CASTGAGPTGELFF.

The chain combines TRBV7-9 with TRBJ2-5; D gene ambiguous. Per the germline V gene, CDR1 is SEHNR and CDR2 is FQNEAQ (reference sequence). The CDR3 runs 13 residues. Trimming took 3 bases from V and 0 from J, leaving 5 bases between them. DNA for the CDR3: TGTGCCAGCAGCTTGCAAGACCAAGAGACCCAGTACTTC. Amino acids: CASSLQDQETQYF. Full variable domain (remainder filled in from reference TRBV7-9 and TRBJ2-5): DTGVSQNPRHKITKRGQNVTFRCDPISEHNRLYWYRQTLGQGPEFLTYFQNEAQLEKSRLLSDRFSAERPKGSFSTLEIQRTEQGDSAMYLCASSLQDQETQYFGPGTRLLVL.

This clonotype appeared many times. The CDR3 sequence is CASSQNGGNTIYF. As DNA, the CDR3 is TGCGCCAGCAGCCAAAACGGGGGAAACACCATATATTTT. The chain employs TRBV4-1 and TRBJ1-3, with D hard to call. Trimming took 2 bases from V and 4 from J, leaving 6 bases between them. The V gene's germline CDR1 is MGHRA and CDR2 YSYEKL. The length of the CDR3 is 13 residues.

This clonotype was seen at least ten times. This chain links TRBV5-1 with TRBJ2-3; TRBD2 matches at 9 bases. CDR1 SGHRS and CDR2 YFSETQ come from the germline V gene. Trimming took 2 bases from V and 2 from J; bases not matched to a gene: 3. This CDR3 comprises 15 residues. CDR3 protein: CASSFVAGVTDTQYF. CDR3 coding DNA: TGCGCCAGCAGCTTTGTAGCGGGAGTCACAGATACGCAGTATTTT.

This clonotype was observed a few times. The chain uses TRBV18 and TRBJ2-2, with 7 nucleotides matching TRBD2. Unmatched junction bases numbered 6, after V lost 3 bases and J lost 5 bases. Germline V lookup: CDR1 KGHSH, CDR2 LQKENI. This CDR3 is 15 amino acids long. This CDR3 is CASSPNRAGTGELFF. CDR3 in DNA: TGTGCCAGCTCACCCAACAGAGCGGGGACCGGGGAGCTGTTTTTT.

Ten or more counts support this clonotype. V is TRBV7-8 and J is TRBJ2-3; possible D gene TRBD1, 6 bases. V lost 4 bases, J lost 2 bases, and 7 bases lay in between. CDR1 is SGHVS, CDR2 FQNEAQ, per germline. The CDR3 extends over 13 amino acids. DNA for the CDR3: TGTGCCAGCAGCTGGGACACCACAGATACGCAGTATTTT. Its protein product is CASSWDTTDTQYF.

This clonotype was counted ten times or more. The rearrangement uses TRBV15 and TRBJ2-1; the match to TRBD2 covers 7 bases. CDR1 LNHNV and CDR2 YYDKDF come from the germline V gene (reference sequence). Trimming at V came to 5 bases and at J to 6 bases, leaving 13 bases not matched to a gene. CDR3 length: 16 amino acids. CDR3 in DNA: TGTGCCACCAGCCCCTTTATTGGGCCTAGCGGCAATGAGCAGTTCTTC. This translates into CATSPFIGPSGNEQFF.

This clonotype came up many times. The chain has TRBV28 and TRBJ2-5, with TRBD2 matching 14 bases. Trimming at V came to 1 base and at J to 5 bases, leaving 15 bases not matched to a gene. This CDR3 is built from 20 residues. The germline gives CDR1 MDHEN, CDR2 SYDVKM. The CDR3 DNA follows: TGTGCCAGCAGTTTATTTGCCGGGACTAGCGGGAGTCTTTTAGGGGAGACCCAGTACTTC. Protein sequence: CASSLFAGTSGSLLGETQYF. The variable domain in full, completed from reference TRBV28 and TRBJ2-5, reads DVKVTQSSRYLVKRTGEKVFLECVQDMDHENMFWYRQDPGLGLRLIYFSYDVKMKEKGDIPEGYSVSREKKERFSLILESASTNQTSMYLCASSLFAGTSGSLLGETQYFGPGTRLLVL.

The rearrangement uses TRBV5-8 and TRBJ2-3; weak D call: TRBD1 (6 bases). This CDR3 region has 17 residues. CDR1 SGHTS and CDR2 YDEGEE come from the germline V gene. V shed 3 bases and J shed 1 base, with 18 bases lying between them. CDR3 bases: TGTGCCAGCAGCTCCCTATATCACAGGGTTGGCACAGATACGCAGTATTTT. It encodes CASSSLYHRVGTDTQYF. Based on the CDR3 plus reference TRBV5-8 and TRBJ2-3, the full variable domain is EAGVTQSPTHLIKTRGQQATLRCSPISGHTSVYWYQQALGLGLQFLLWYDEGEERNRGNFPPRFSGRQFPNYSSELNVNALELEDSALYLCASSSLYHRVGTDTQYFGPGTRLTVL.

This clonotype showed up many times. The V gene is TRBV11-2, the J gene TRBJ1-3; D is unclear. V lost 3 bases, J lost 0 bases, and 12 bases lay in between. There are 16 residues in the CDR3. CDR1 is SGHAT, CDR2 FQNNGV, per germline. CDR3 residues: CASSLGPFYSGNTIYF. CDR3 nucleotide sequence: TGTGCCAGCAGCTTGGGCCCATTCTACTCTGGAAACACCATATATTTT.

This clonotype was recorded many times. The rearrangement links TRBV4-3 to TRBJ2-7, with D uncertain. V shed 1 base and J shed 0 bases, with 10 bases lying between them. The CDR3 runs 15 residues. Germline V gene lookup returns CDR1 LGHNA and CDR2 YSLEER. Here the CDR3 reads CASSQAFQDSYEQYF. The CDR3 DNA follows: TGCGCCAGCAGCCAAGCTTTCCAGGACTCCTACGAGCAGTACTTC.

This clonotype was counted ten times or more. J is TRBJ1-6 and V is TRBV12-3 or TRBV12-4; tentatively, D is TRBD1 (6 bases). The CDR3 is 16 amino acids. The V and J ends lost 6 bases and 4 bases respectively, with 16 bases between them. This chain's CDR3 is CASSSTTGGYNSPLHF. CDR3 DNA sequence: TGTGCCAGCAGCTCGACGACAGGCGGATATAATTCACCCCTCCACTTT.

At least ten counts were recorded for this clonotype. The V and J genes are TRBV6-1 and TRBJ2-1, with D tentatively TRBD1 or TRBD2 (5 bases each). Germline V gives CDR1 MNHNS, CDR2 SASEGT. The V gene lost 4 bases and the J gene lost 4 bases, with 17 bases spanning the gap. CDR3 length equals 16 residues. The CDR3 DNA is TGTGCCAGCAGTGTAGAGGGACCGAAAATGTACAATGAGCAGTTCTTC. Its protein product is CASSVEGPKMYNEQFF.